The 22 T cell receptor beta chains below were found in one sample sequenced in a study of cytomegalovirus exposure and HLA in healthy donors. The PCR made use of 60 Vbeta and 13 Jbeta primers. Using immunoSEQ multiplex PCR, the repertoire was profiled, and TCRdb retains in-frame clones only, with some absent. Of about 190,000 clones listed, roughly 75% were seen once; the top ten hold 4% to 5%. The sample consisted of PBMCs. The receptors originated from a young man in good health and CMV-seropositive.

The chain carries TRBV30 and TRBJ1-6, with a tentative D call TRBD1 (6 bases). The V end was cut by 4 bases, the J end by 7 bases, with 14 bases between. Germline CDR1 GTSNPN, CDR2 SVGIG (reference sequence). CDR3 length: 14 residues. Here the CDR3 DNA reads TGTGCCTGGAACTACGACAGGTGGAATTCACCCCTCCACTTT. Residues: CAWNYDRWNSPLHF. The full variable domain, its missing parts supplied by reference TRBV30 and TRBJ1-6, is SQTIHQWPATLVQPVGSPLSLECTVEGTSNPNLYWYRQAAGRGLQLLFYSVGIGQISSEVPQNLSASRPQDRQFILSSKKLLLSDSGFYLCAWNYDRWNSPLHFGNGTRLTVT.

The rearrangement joins TRBV11-2 to TRBJ2-7, with TRBD2 matching 8 bases. The CDR3 is made up of 14 amino acids. Germline V gene lookup returns CDR1 SGHAT and CDR2 FQNNGV. With V trimmed by 0 bases and J by 5 bases, 3 bases remained unmatched. The CDR3 protein is CASSLEVAGNEQYF. CDR3 bases: TGTGCCAGCAGCTTAGAGGTAGCGGGGAACGAGCAGTACTTC.

As concerns this clone: The sample carries other DNA sequences with the same CDR3. The CDR3 nucleotides are TGTGCCAGCAGCGTAGGGCAGGGTGGCAATCAGCCCCAGCATTTT. As protein: CASSVGQGGNQPQHF. The rearrangement joins TRBV9 to TRBJ1-5; the D gene is possibly TRBD1 (5 bases). The CDR3 is made up of 15 amino acids. Germline lookup yields CDR1 SGDLS and CDR2 YYNGEE. Trimming pared 0 bases from V and 2 bases from J, leaving 9 bases between. The variable domain in full, with the rest retrieved from reference TRBV9 and TRBJ1-5, is DSGVTQTPKHLITATGQRVTLRCSPRSGDLSVYWYQQSLDQGLQFLIQYYNGEERAKGNILERFSAQQFPDLHSELNLSSLELGDSALYFCASSVGQGGNQPQHFGDGTRLSIL.

The CDR3 bases are TGTGCCAGCAGTCTAAATGACAGGGGGCAAGAGACCCAGTACTTC. It is translated as CASSLNDRGQETQYF. J is TRBJ2-5 and V is TRBV11-2; 9 bases fit TRBD1. CDR3 length: 15 amino acids. Per the germline V gene, CDR1 is SGHAT and CDR2 is FQNNGV. V was clipped by 6 bases and J by 2 bases; unmatched bases: 7.

This chain joins TRBV10-2 and TRBJ1-6, with a tentative D call TRBD1 (6 bases). CDR1 WSHSY and CDR2 SAAADI come from the germline V gene. Trimming took off 2 bases at V and 10 bases at J, with 12 bases between the two ends. The CDR3 is 14 residues long. The CDR3 protein is CASSEQTGPSPLHF. CDR3 coding DNA: TGCGCCAGCAGTGAGCAAACAGGGCCCTCACCCCTCCACTTT.

The V call is TRBV18, the J call TRBJ1-2; 9 nucleotides agree with TRBD1. This CDR3 is 16 amino acids long. Trimming at V came to 6 bases and at J to 0 bases, leaving 8 bases not matched to a gene. Germline V CDR1 and CDR2: KGHSH, LQKENI. The CDR3 loop reads CASSPDDRGANYGYTF. The CDR3 DNA reads as TGTGCCAGCTCCCCAGATGACAGGGGGGCTAACTATGGCTACACCTTC.

This chain joins TRBV6-5 and TRBJ1-2; TRBD1 might be the D (5 bases). The CDR3 contains 14 residues. Trimming took 0 bases from V and 7 from J, leaving 12 bases between them. Germline-derived CDR1 and CDR2 are MNHEY and SVGAGI. This chain's CDR3 is CASSYSGAGGGYTF. The CDR3 DNA reads as TGTGCCAGCAGTTACTCCGGGGCCGGGGGTGGCTACACCTTC.

The chain carries TRBV7-8 and TRBJ2-7, with D maybe TRBD1 (6 bases). The germline V gene has CDR1 SGHVS and CDR2 FQNEAQ. This CDR3 has 14 amino acids. V shed 5 bases and J shed 3 bases, with 14 bases lying between them. CDR3 in amino acids: CASSLRRTDYEQYF. In nucleotides, the CDR3 is TGTGCCAGCAGCCTTAGGCGGACAGACTACGAGCAGTACTTC.

V and J are TRBV6-5 and TRBJ2-7, with D perhaps matching TRBD1 (6 bases). Trimming removed 6 bases at V and 3 bases at J, with 12 bases between. There are 13 residues in the CDR3. Germline CDR1 reads MNHEY; CDR2 reads SVGAGI. Written as DNA, the CDR3 is TGTGCCAGCAGCAACCGGGACAACTACGAGCAGTACTTC. This encodes CASSNRDNYEQYF.

The J gene is TRBJ2-2, the V gene TRBV7-8; perhaps TRBD2 as D (5 bases). V was cut by 5 bases and J by 7 bases, with 8 bases left in between. This CDR3 has 12 amino acids. Germline V lookup: CDR1 SGHVS, CDR2 FQNEAQ. The CDR3 DNA follows: TGTGCCAGCAGCCGGAGCGGCGGGGAGCTGTTTTTT. It specifies CASSRSGGELFF.

The gene calls are TRBV5-1 and TRBJ2-5, with TRBD2 matching 11 bases. With V trimmed by 3 bases and J by 4 bases, 8 bases remained unmatched. Germline V lookup: CDR1 SGHRS, CDR2 YFSETQ. The CDR3 is made up of 16 amino acids. The chain's CDR3 is CASSSSLAGGRETQYF. DNA of the CDR3: TGCGCCAGCAGCTCCTCCCTAGCGGGGGGACGAGAGACCCAGTACTTC.

The rearrangement joins TRBV7-2 to TRBJ1-4; D remains unclear. The V and J ends lost 1 base and 8 bases respectively, with 11 bases between them. Germline V gives CDR1 SGHTA, CDR2 FQGNSA. The CDR3 runs 14 residues. The CDR3 spells CASSLVQRSEKLFF. The CDR3 nucleotides read TGTGCCAGCAGCTTAGTACAGCGGTCGGAAAAACTGTTTTTT.

The chain couples TRBV7-2 to TRBJ1-2, with unresolved D. From germline, CDR1 is SGHTA and CDR2 FQGNSA. The V end lost 5 bases, the J end lost 10 bases, and 26 bases lay between the germline ends. This CDR3 is built from 16 residues. The CDR3 DNA reads as TGTGCCAGCAGCGCGCGAGGCTACGGCATCCCTAAAGACTACACCTTC. The encoded protein is CASSARGYGIPKDYTF.

The gene calls are TRBV7-9 and TRBJ1-4; a possible D gene is TRBD1 (6 bases). Deletions cut 3 bases from V and 3 bases from J, with 17 bases between. Per the germline V gene, CDR1 is SEHNR and CDR2 is FQNEAQ (reference sequence). This CDR3 has 17 amino acids. CDR3 in DNA: TGTGCCAGCAGCTTTACAGGGCGGCTTGAGGCTAATGAAAAACTGTTTTTT. Translated: CASSFTGRLEANEKLFF.

The V call is TRBV6-5, the J call TRBJ2-7; TRBD2 might be the D (5 bases). The germline CDR1 and CDR2 sequences are MNHEY and SVGAGI. This CDR3 is 13 amino acids long. V was pared by 2 bases and J by 7 bases, with 12 bases between. CDR3 DNA: TGTGCCAGCAGTTACCCGGACTCGCTGGAGCAGTACTTC. It translates to CASSYPDSLEQYF.

V gene TRBV4-2 combines with J gene TRBJ1-5, with D unclear. V lost 2 bases and J lost 1, with 6 bases in between. CDR3 length: 14 amino acids. Germline-derived CDR1 and CDR2 are LGHNA and YNFKEQ. CDR3 protein: CASSQTESNQPQHF. The CDR3 region has the DNA TGTGCCAGCAGCCAAACAGAAAGCAATCAGCCCCAGCATTTT.

The chain carries TRBV30 and TRBJ2-5; 16 nucleotides align to TRBD2. Trimming removed 8 bases from V and 5 bases from J; junction bases left unmatched: 8. CDR1 and CDR2 (germline): GTSNPN, SVGIG (reference sequence). The CDR3 length is 15 residues. CDR3 DNA: TGTGCCCACGGGACTAGCGGGGGGGCCAGTGAGACCCAGTACTTC. It encodes CAHGTSGGASETQYF.

The V call is TRBV7-9, the J call TRBJ1-5, with a possible D match to TRBD1 (5 bases). Trimming removed 4 bases at V and 4 bases at J, with 11 bases between. Germline CDR1 is SEHNR and CDR2 is FQNEAQ (reference sequence). The CDR3 is 14 residues long. This chain's CDR3 is CASSSKDSNQPQHF. In nucleotides, the CDR3 is TGTGCCAGCAGCTCCAAAGACAGTAATCAGCCCCAGCATTTT.

This clone occurred once. The chain combines TRBV5-4 with TRBJ1-1; weak D call: TRBD1 (6 bases). Germline V gene sequence: CDR1 SGHNT, CDR2 YYREEE (reference sequence). The V gene lost 2 bases and the J gene lost 1 base, with 9 bases spanning the gap. This CDR3 is 14 amino acids long. CDR3 in amino acids: CASSFRGANTEAFF. The CDR3 DNA sequence: TGTGCCAGCAGCTTTCGGGGGGCGAACACTGAAGCTTTCTTT.

J is TRBJ2-1 and V is TRBV5-1, with 15 bases that match TRBD2. The ends lost 0 bases at V and 8 bases at J; junction bases unmatched: 3. The CDR3 has 16 amino acids. Germline V gene lookup returns CDR1 SGHRS and CDR2 YFSETQ. The CDR3 nucleotides read TGCGCCAGCAGCTTGGAGGGACTAGCGGGGGGTTATGAGCAGTTCTTC. As protein: CASSLEGLAGGYEQFF.

The chain employs TRBV10-3 and TRBJ2-7; 10 bases line up with TRBD1. CDR1 and CDR2 from the germline V gene are ENHRY and SYGVKD. V shed 6 bases, J shed 2 bases, and the junction held 7 bases outside the gene matches. This CDR3 has 15 residues. CDR3 loop: CAIRLGQGLAYEQYF. The DNA for the CDR3 is TGTGCCATCAGGCTGGGACAGGGGTTAGCCTACGAGCAGTACTTC.

This clone was picked up a small number of times. V and J are TRBV25-1 and TRBJ1-2, with 10 positions matching TRBD1. The CDR3 loop spans 13 amino acids. In germline, CDR1 is MGHDK, CDR2 SYGVNS. Germline trimming cut 4 bases from V and 8 bases from J; bases unmatched to any gene: 4. For the CDR3, the DNA is TGTGCCAGCAGTGGACAGGGGGCGCGGGGCTACACCTTC. It specifies CASSGQGARGYTF.